This T cell receptor (beta chain) was recovered during a study of Ad26.COV2.S vaccination and SARS-CoV-2 variants. About the study: Enrolled in COV1001, the donor was in the Ad26.COV2.S trial arm, which received the vaccine. Ad26.COV2.S was injected intramuscularly once or twice, 56 days apart.

Treatment: some 19 received Ad26.COV2.S at low or high dose, single or two shots; 5 received placebo; per-sample allocation not given. Repertoires come from day 63 after the first vaccine or placebo injection. CDR1 SGHTA and CDR2 FQGNSA come from the germline V gene. This CDR3 has 14 amino acids. V was shortened by 1 base and J by 2 bases, with 7 bases between the two germline ends. The repertoire was sequenced with immunoSEQ multiplex PCR; TCRdb's copy has only in-frame clones and lacks some. Of some 480,000 clones in the sample, roughly 85% were seen once. The gene calls are TRBV7-2 and TRBJ2-3; no clear D gene. Specimen: peripheral blood, collected in a trial of Ad26.COV2.S vaccine versus placebo. The sequence was collected from a person aged 18-65 years who received the Ad26.COV2.S COVID-19 vaccine or a placebo. CDR3 in DNA: TGTGCCAGCAGCTTAGGCCCAGCCACAGATACGCAGTATTTT. The encoded protein is CASSLGPATDTQYF.